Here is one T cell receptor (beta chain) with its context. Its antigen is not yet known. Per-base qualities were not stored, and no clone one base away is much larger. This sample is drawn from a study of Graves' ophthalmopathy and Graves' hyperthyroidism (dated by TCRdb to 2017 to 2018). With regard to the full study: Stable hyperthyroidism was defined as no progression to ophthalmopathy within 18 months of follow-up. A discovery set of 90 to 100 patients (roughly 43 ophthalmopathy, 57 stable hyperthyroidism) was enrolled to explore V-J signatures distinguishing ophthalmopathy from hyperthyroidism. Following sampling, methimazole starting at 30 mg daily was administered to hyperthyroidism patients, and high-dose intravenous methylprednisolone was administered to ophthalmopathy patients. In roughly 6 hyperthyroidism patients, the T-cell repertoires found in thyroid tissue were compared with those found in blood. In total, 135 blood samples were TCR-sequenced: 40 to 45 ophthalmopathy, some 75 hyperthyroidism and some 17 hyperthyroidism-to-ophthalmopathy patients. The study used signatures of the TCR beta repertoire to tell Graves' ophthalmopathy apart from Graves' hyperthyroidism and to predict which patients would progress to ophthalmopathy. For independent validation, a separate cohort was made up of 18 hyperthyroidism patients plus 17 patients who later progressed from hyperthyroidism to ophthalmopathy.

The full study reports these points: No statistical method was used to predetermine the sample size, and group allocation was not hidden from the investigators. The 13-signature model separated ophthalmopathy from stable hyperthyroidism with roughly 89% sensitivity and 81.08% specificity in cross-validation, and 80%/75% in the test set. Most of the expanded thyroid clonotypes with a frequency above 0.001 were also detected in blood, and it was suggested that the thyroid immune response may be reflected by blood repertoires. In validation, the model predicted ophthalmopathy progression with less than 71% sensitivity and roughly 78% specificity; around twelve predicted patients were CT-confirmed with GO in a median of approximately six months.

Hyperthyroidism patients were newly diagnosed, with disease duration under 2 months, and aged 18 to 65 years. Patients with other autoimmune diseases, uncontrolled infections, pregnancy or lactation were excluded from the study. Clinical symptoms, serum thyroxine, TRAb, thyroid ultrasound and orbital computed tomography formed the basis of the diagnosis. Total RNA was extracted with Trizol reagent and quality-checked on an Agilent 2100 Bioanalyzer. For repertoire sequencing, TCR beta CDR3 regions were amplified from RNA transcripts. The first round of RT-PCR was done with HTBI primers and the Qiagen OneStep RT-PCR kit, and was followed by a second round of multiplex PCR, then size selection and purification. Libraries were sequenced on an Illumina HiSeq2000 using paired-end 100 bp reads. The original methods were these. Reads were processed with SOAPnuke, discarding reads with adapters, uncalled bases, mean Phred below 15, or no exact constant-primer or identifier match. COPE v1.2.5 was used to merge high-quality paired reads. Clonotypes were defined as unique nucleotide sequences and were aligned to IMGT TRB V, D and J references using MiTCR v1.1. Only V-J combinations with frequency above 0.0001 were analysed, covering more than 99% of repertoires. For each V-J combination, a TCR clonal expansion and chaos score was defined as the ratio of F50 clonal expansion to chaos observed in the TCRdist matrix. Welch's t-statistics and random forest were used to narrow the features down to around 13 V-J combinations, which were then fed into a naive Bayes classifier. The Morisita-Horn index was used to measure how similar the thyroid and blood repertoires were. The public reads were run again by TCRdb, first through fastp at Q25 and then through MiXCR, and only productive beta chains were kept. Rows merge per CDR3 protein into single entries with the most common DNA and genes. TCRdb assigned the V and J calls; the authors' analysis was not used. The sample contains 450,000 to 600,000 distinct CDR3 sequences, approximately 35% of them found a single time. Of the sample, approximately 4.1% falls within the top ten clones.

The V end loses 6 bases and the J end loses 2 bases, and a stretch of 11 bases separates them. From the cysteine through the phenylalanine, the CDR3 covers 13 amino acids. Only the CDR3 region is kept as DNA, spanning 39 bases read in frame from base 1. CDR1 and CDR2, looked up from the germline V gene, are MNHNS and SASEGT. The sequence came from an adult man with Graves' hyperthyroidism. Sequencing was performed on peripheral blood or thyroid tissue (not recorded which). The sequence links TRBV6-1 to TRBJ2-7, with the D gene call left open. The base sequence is TGTGCCAGCAGGGAGACGGCAACCTACGAGCAGTACTTC. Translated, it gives CASRETATYEQYF.